This TCR beta chain was sequenced in a study of identical twins. Study observations and caveats: Models, which agreed with sharing between unrelated individuals, nonetheless underestimated the out-of-frame TCR alpha sharing seen in monozygotic twins. Insertions were reduced in abundant cord blood beta clonotypes but not in memory repertoires. Low generation probability was overrepresented in out-of-frame alpha sequences shared by twins.

CDR3 length equals 14 residues. Trimming took off 4 bases at V and 3 bases at J, with 14 bases between the two ends. Germline loops: CDR1 SGHRS, CDR2 YFSETQ. There were only healthy Caucasians among the donors. In regard to this clonotype: The antigen is unknown.

Each CDR3 protein gets one entry after TCRdb re-called the 5' RACE reads with MiXCR. The table has 690,000 or so distinct CDR3 sequences, more than 6.5% seen once; the top ten hold roughly 0.97%. The data also belong to a second study, concerning yellow fever vaccine responses in identical twins.

J is TRBJ2-7 and V is TRBV5-1; D is unresolved. The sequence came from a young woman in good health. Sequenced sample: PBMCs. CDR3 in DNA: TGCGCCAGCAGCGGAAGTAGTCTCTTCTACGAGCAGTACTTC. Amino acid sequence: CASSGSSLFYEQYF.